This TCR beta chain was captured by sequencing in a study of blood T cell repertoires in COVID-19. As for the study in general: Italy, Spain and the United States were the sources of the convalescent and acute COVID-19 samples. PBMCs, B-cell-depleted T cells, or T cells were the source of the cDNA or gDNA that made up the material.

Per the original data handling: Estimation of nucleated cell counts relied on the amplification of reference gene primers. Method: immunoSEQ multiplex PCR; TCRdb's copy keeps in-frame clones and lacks some. V and J calls and clone size are copied from that table; D and trimming were computed from the DNA. The data show some 520,000 clones, 89% seen once. In Seattle, patients joined the study during active infection and were tracked longitudinally. V lost 2 bases, J lost 2 bases, and 14 bases lay in between. The CDR3 has 16 amino acids. Germline values: CDR1 LGHDT, CDR2 YNNKEL (reference sequence). The sequencing sample was made of peripheral blood. The chain links TRBV3-1 (or the pseudogene TRBV3-2) to TRBJ2-3; maybe TRBD1 (5 bases). The sequence was obtained from a man aged 18 to 29 with COVID-19, enrolled during active disease. CDR3 sequence: CASSQNPTALTDTQYF. The CDR3 DNA reads TGTGCCAGCAGCCAAAACCCGACAGCGCTCACAGATACGCAGTATTTT.